Here is one T cell receptor beta chain with its context. The sample comes from a study of shared clonotypes between healthy human individuals. Method: immunoSEQ multiplex PCR; TCRdb's copy keeps in-frame clones and lacks some. The table shows about 1 million clones, with around 76% occurring only once. Sample: memory CD4+ T cells sorted from blood. Subset defined: CD45RA-negative fraction. The sequence came from a man younger than 35 in good health.

The CDR3 DNA reads as TGTGCCAGCAGCTTAGGGACAGGGTTAATCACTGAAGCTTTCTTT. It is translated as CASSLGTGLITEAFF. The chain couples TRBV5-6 to TRBJ1-1; 9 nucleotides align to TRBD1. Looked up from germline, CDR1 is SGHDT and CDR2 is YYEEEE. The CDR3 consists of 15 residues. With 2 bases clipped from V and 4 bases from J, the junction kept 6 bases outside the gene matches.